These 8 T cell receptor beta chains originate from one sample sequenced in a study of OX40 agonist ivuxolimab in advanced cancers. Library construction relied on the immunoSEQ multiplex PCR assay. TCRdb took over this immuneACCESS table, retaining in-frame rearrangements with V and J assigned. Such tables are incomplete; in checked studies, under half of the missing clones stem from an unresolved V gene, and the remainder is unexplained. The sample table shows 91,000 or so clones, and about nine tenths are seen once. Jointly, the top ten make up over 1.5% of the sample. The sample was CD4+ or CD8+ T cells sorted from blood, taken in a trial of the OX40 agonist ivuxolimab. These receptors all come from an adult with an advanced solid tumor such as melanoma, head and neck, liver or kidney cancer.

V usage is TRBV28 and J usage is TRBJ2-7; the match to TRBD2 covers 8 bases. Trimming cost V 2 bases and J 3 bases; bases outside gene matches: 6. This CDR3 has 15 amino acids. Germline-derived CDR1 and CDR2 are MDHEN and SYDVKM. Here the CDR3 reads CASSLAGGRVYEQYF. CDR3 DNA sequence: TGTGCCAGCAGTTTAGCGGGAGGTCGGGTCTACGAGCAGTACTTC.

J is TRBJ1-4 and V is TRBV7-9, with 8 bases identical to TRBD1. CDR1 and CDR2 (germline): SEHNR, FQNEAQ (reference sequence). The CDR3 is 14 amino acids. The V segment lost 5 bases and the J segment 4 bases; nucleotides outside the gene matches: 3. The CDR3 region is CASSEGQVNEKLFF. CDR3 coding DNA: TGTGCCAGCAGCGAGGGACAGGTTAATGAAAAACTGTTTTTT. The entire variable domain, with the rest obtained from reference TRBV7-9 and TRBJ1-4, is as follows: DTGVSQNPRHKITKRGQNVTFRCDPISEHNRLYWYRQTLGQGPEFLTYFQNEAQLEKSRLLSDRFSAERPKGSFSTLEIQRTEQGDSAMYLCASSEGQVNEKLFFGSGTQLSVL.

The chain uses TRBV30 and TRBJ2-1, with 9 bases aligning to TRBD2. Germline CDR1 and CDR2: GTSNPN and SVGIG (reference sequence). The CDR3 contains 14 residues. V shed 2 bases and J 2 bases; nucleotides not matched to a gene: 1. The CDR3 loop reads CAWSRLAAYNEQFF. CDR3 DNA sequence: TGTGCCTGGAGTCGACTAGCGGCCTACAATGAGCAGTTCTTC.

This clone was recorded a few times. The chain recombines TRBV18 with TRBJ2-5, with D hard to call. Trimming took off 3 bases at V and 2 bases at J, with 13 bases between the two ends. The CDR3 spans 15 residues. Germline-derived CDR1 and CDR2 are KGHSH and LQKENI. CDR3 region: CASSPPGSSQETQYF. The CDR3 coding sequence is TGTGCCAGCTCACCCCCCGGGTCGAGTCAAGAGACCCAGTACTTC.

The rearrangement links TRBV18 to TRBJ1-5; D might be TRBD1 (6 bases). The CDR3 length is 14 residues. Germline CDR1 KGHSH, CDR2 LQKENI. Trimming removed 2 bases from V and 4 bases from J, with 9 bases in between. The CDR3 region has the DNA TGTGCCAGCTCACCAGGACAGACTAATCAGCCCCAGCATTTT. Encoded protein: CASSPGQTNQPQHF.

The V gene is TRBV14, the J gene TRBJ2-7; perhaps TRBD1 as D (6 bases). The CDR3 is 12 residues long. Germline V CDR1 and CDR2: SGHDN, FVKESK. V was trimmed by 4 bases and J by 6 bases, leaving 10 bases between them. The CDR3 reads CASSPRGPEQYF. CDR3 sequence (DNA): TGTGCCAGCAGCCCCAGGGGCCCCGAGCAGTACTTC.

The chain couples TRBV10-2 to TRBJ2-6, with D possibly called TRBD1 or TRBD2 (5 bases each). Germline CDR1 reads WSHSY; CDR2 reads SAAADI. CDR3 length equals 15 residues. Trimming stripped 2 bases from V and 4 bases from J, with 9 bases between. The CDR3 reads CASSEQGAGANVLTF. The CDR3 DNA reads TGCGCCAGCAGTGAGCAGGGAGCAGGGGCCAACGTCCTGACTTTC.

The chain recombines TRBV29-1 with TRBJ2-7; 7 bases match TRBD1. Germline V gives CDR1 SQVTM, CDR2 ANQGSEA. V shed 4 bases, J shed 4 bases, and the junction held 7 bases outside the gene matches. The CDR3 runs 13 residues. CDR3: CSVARQGTYEQYF. The CDR3, as DNA: TGCAGCGTTGCCCGACAGGGCACTTACGAGCAGTACTTC.